The 9 T cell receptor beta chains below come from one sample, sequenced in a study of a mutant IDH1 vaccine in newly diagnosed glioma. The assay was immunoSEQ multiplex PCR, and TCRdb's table has in-frame clones only and misses some. The profile covers 50,000 or so clones, with roughly 80% appearing a single time and about 7.7% taken by the ten largest. Their cognate antigens are unknown. The time point here: week 5, during vaccination. Alongside topical imiquimod, each dose of vaccine comprised 300 ug of mutant IDH1 20-mer peptide. The sample consisted of PBMCs, taken from a glioma patient whose treatment included an IDH1 peptide vaccine. These receptors all come from a woman in her fifties or sixties with glioma.

CDR3 region: CASSLEQGGRYNEQFF. For the CDR3, the DNA is TGTGCCAGCAGCTTAGAGCAGGGGGGGCGGTACAATGAGCAGTTCTTC. The chain couples TRBV7-2 to TRBJ2-1; D might be TRBD1 or TRBD2, each matching 7 bases. The V end was cut by 1 base, the J end by 4 bases, with 14 bases between. Per the germline V gene, CDR1 is SGHTA and CDR2 is FQGNSA. The CDR3 length is 16 residues.

The chain joins TRBV6-6 to TRBJ2-3; D is uncertain. This CDR3 region has 13 residues. V was pared by 5 bases and J by 5 bases, with 11 bases between. The germline V gene has CDR1 MNHNY and CDR2 SVGAGI (reference sequence). CDR3 nucleotide sequence: TGTGCCAGCAGTCAACGAAGTCAAGATACGCAGTATTTT. Encoded protein: CASSQRSQDTQYF.

This clone was seen only once. This rearrangement joins TRBV7-8 to TRBJ1-3; TRBD1 might be the D (5 bases). The CDR3 sequence is 15 residues long. The ends were cut back, 5 bases at V and 2 bases at J, with 13 bases in the middle. CDR1 is SGHVS, CDR2 FQNEAQ, per germline. The CDR3 sequence: CASSPPQGTGNTIYF. Here the CDR3 DNA reads TGTGCCAGCAGCCCGCCGCAGGGTACTGGAAACACCATATATTTT.

J is TRBJ2-5 and V is TRBV19; TRBD2 aligns across 9 bases. V was clipped by 9 bases and J by 4 bases; unmatched bases: 6. Germline loops: CDR1 LNHDA, CDR2 SQIVND (reference sequence). The CDR3 spans 13 residues. The CDR3 loop reads CASSGTSRETQYF. The CDR3, as DNA: TGTGCCAGCTCCGGGACTAGCCGAGAGACCCAGTACTTC. The variable domain in full, with the rest retrieved from reference TRBV19 and TRBJ2-5, is DGGITQSPKYLFRKEGQNVTLSCEQNLNHDAMYWYRQDPGQGLRLIYYSQIVNDFQKGDIAEGYSVSREKKESFPLTVTSAQKNPTAFYLCASSGTSRETQYFGPGTRLLVL.

This chain joins TRBV29-1 and TRBJ1-1; 11 positions agree with TRBD1. The V gene's germline CDR1 is SQVTM and CDR2 ANQGSEA. After removal of 6 bases from V and 5 bases from J, the junction contained 5 bases not matched to a gene. This CDR3 is 13 amino acids long. CDR3 amino acids: CSVRTGGQTEAFF. The CDR3 nucleotides are TGCAGCGTGCGGACAGGGGGCCAGACTGAAGCTTTCTTT.

The CDR3 DNA reads TGTGCCAGTTCGGCAACAGGGGTGAGTAATCAGCCCCAGCATTTT. This sequence encodes CASSATGVSNQPQHF. The chain carries TRBV9 and TRBJ1-5; 7 nucleotides agree with TRBD1. This CDR3 is built from 15 residues. Trimming removed 8 bases from V and 4 bases from J; junction bases left unmatched: 12. The V gene's germline CDR1 is SGDLS and CDR2 YYNGEE.

J is TRBJ1-1 and V is TRBV27, with 12 bases aligning to TRBD1. Unmatched junction bases numbered 9, after V lost 5 bases and J lost 5 bases. This CDR3 is 16 amino acids long. From germline, CDR1 is MNHEY and CDR2 SMNVEV (reference sequence). For the CDR3, the DNA is TGTGCCAGCAGTGGGGGACAGGGGGCGCATAGGACTGAAGCTTTCTTT. Its protein product is CASSGGQGAHRTEAFF.

The rearrangement joins TRBV7-2 to TRBJ2-7; 7 bases are a match to TRBD1. The CDR3 is made up of 14 amino acids. Trimming at V came to 1 base and at J to 3 bases, leaving 3 bases not matched to a gene. The germline gives CDR1 SGHTA, CDR2 FQGNSA. The CDR3 region has the DNA TGTGCCAGCAGCTTAGGGGGACAGAACTACGAGCAGTACTTC. Amino acids: CASSLGGQNYEQYF.

V usage is TRBV19 and J usage is TRBJ1-2; 8 bases are shared with TRBD1. The CDR3 has 13 amino acids. Germline V gene lookup returns CDR1 LNHDA and CDR2 SQIVND (reference sequence). The ends lost 5 bases at V and 4 bases at J; junction bases unmatched: 3. The CDR3 sequence: CASSPTGGYGYTF. DNA of the CDR3: TGTGCCAGTAGTCCAACAGGGGGCTATGGCTACACCTTC.